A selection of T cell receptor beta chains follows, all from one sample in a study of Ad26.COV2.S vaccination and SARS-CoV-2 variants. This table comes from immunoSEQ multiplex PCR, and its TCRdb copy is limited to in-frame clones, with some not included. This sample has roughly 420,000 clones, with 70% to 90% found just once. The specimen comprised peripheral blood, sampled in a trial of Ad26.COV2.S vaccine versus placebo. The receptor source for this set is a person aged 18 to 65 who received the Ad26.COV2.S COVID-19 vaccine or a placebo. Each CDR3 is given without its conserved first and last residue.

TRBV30 ACSSSSGNTIY
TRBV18 ASSPPRTGIYRVPQH
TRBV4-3 ASSQTGWNTGELF
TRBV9 ASSGGLGTEAF
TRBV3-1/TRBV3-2 ASRQGHSSYNEQF
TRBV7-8 ASSSGRIGSNQPQH
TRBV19 ASSIASGTSGYT
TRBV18 ASSLGTGNTEAF
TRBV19 ASRLTGGHEQF
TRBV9 ASSVGTSRETQY
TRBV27 ASSLSPGQRMNTEAF
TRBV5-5 ASSDRGSSLNGYT
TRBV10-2 ASKGAGNTGELF
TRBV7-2 ASSFARAETQY
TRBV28 ASSLTSYSGNTIY
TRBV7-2 ASTPGLAIGEQY
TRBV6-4 ASVRDKHYEQY
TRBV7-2 ASSLGSSRGGKAF
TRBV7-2 ASSLGLQQETQY
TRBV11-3 ASSLGFGVSSGNTIY
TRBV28 ASRPGQENSPLH
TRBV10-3 AIRGMDSDNYGYT
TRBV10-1 ASSEGRAKYEQY
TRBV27 ASRSNGELF
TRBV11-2 ASSPGPYNEQF
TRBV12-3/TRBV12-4 ASSWGEFYGYT
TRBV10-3 AISDSPGGGGYGYT
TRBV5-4 ASSDPQGFYNYGYT
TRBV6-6 ASSQDRSSEAF
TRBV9 ASSVSFGSYEQY
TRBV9 ASSVGGINSPLH
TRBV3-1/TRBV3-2 ASSQEWGGRGNEQF
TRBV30 AWSVVSYTGKIKETQY
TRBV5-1 ASSLYSYEQY
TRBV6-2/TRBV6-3 ASSYATYEQY
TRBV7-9 ASSFPLH